These 22 T cell receptor beta chains came from one sample sequenced in a study of cytomegalovirus exposure and HLA in healthy donors. PCR primers comprised 60 Vbeta and 13 Jbeta primers. TCRdb's table, derived via immunoSEQ multiplex PCR, lists solely in-frame clones and lacks some. The sample holds about 150,000 clones, approximately 70% seen once. The specimen was PBMCs. The receptors shown here come from an older woman in good health and CMV-seropositive.

The V gene is TRBV28, the J gene TRBJ1-4; D possibly corresponds to TRBD1 (5 bases). Germline CDR1 MDHEN, CDR2 SYDVKM. Trimming took 2 bases from V and 3 from J, leaving 10 bases between them. This CDR3 comprises 15 residues. CDR3 loop: CASSLRGGPNEKLFF. For the CDR3, the DNA is TGTGCCAGCAGTTTAAGGGGAGGACCTAATGAAAAACTGTTTTTT.

The chain carries TRBV28 and TRBJ1-5, with TRBD1 matching 8 bases. CDR3 length equals 15 residues. The V segment lost 5 bases and the J segment 4 bases; nucleotides outside the gene matches: 7. Germline CDR1 and CDR2: MDHEN and SYDVKM. This chain's CDR3 is CASSPRDRPNQPQHF. The CDR3 nucleotides are TGTGCCAGCAGTCCCCGGGACAGGCCAAATCAGCCCCAGCATTTT.

The V call is TRBV18, the J call TRBJ1-2; the D is unclear. Trimming stripped 3 bases from V and 6 bases from J, with 17 bases between. Germline-derived CDR1 and CDR2 are KGHSH and LQKENI. The CDR3 length is 15 residues. The CDR3 DNA reads as TGTGCCAGCTCACCTACCGGGGTTAATTCTCATGGCTACACCTTC. The encoded protein is CASSPTGVNSHGYTF.

This clone came up a few times. The genes are TRBV25-1 and TRBJ2-5, with 7 bases identical to TRBD1. Looked up from germline, CDR1 is MGHDK and CDR2 is SYGVNS. With 6 bases clipped from V and 2 bases from J, the junction kept 3 bases outside the gene matches. The CDR3 has 13 amino acids. CDR3 sequence (DNA): TGTGCCAGCAGCCCGGGACAGCAAGAGACCCAGTACTTC. As protein: CASSPGQQETQYF.

The CDR3 is CASSLGRGRGGYTF. CDR3 nucleotides: TGTGCCAGCAGCTTGGGCAGGGGGCGCGGGGGCTACACCTTC. The chain has TRBV5-6 and TRBJ1-2; 8 positions match TRBD1. The CDR3 extends over 14 amino acids. Looked up from germline, CDR1 is SGHDT and CDR2 is YYEEEE. After removal of 0 bases from V and 8 bases from J, the junction contained 6 bases not matched to a gene.

The chain recombines TRBV19 with TRBJ1-2; 7 bases agree with TRBD1. Per the germline V gene, CDR1 is LNHDA and CDR2 is SQIVND (reference sequence). The CDR3 totals 13 residues. V was clipped by 5 bases and J by 4 bases; unmatched bases: 4. CDR3 loop: CASSPDRTYGYTF. The CDR3 DNA sequence: TGTGCCAGTAGTCCGGACAGGACCTATGGCTACACCTTC.

V is TRBV7-9 and J is TRBJ2-2; 8 nucleotides agree with TRBD2. CDR1 and CDR2 from the germline V gene are SEHNR and FQNEAQ (reference sequence). Trimming took 0 bases from V and 6 from J; bases not matched to a gene: 6. The CDR3 has 16 residues. Here the CDR3 DNA reads TGTGCCAGCAGCTTAGCCGTACCGGGAGGGGCCGGGGAGCTGTTTTTT. Translated: CASSLAVPGGAGELFF.

The V gene is TRBV27, the J gene TRBJ1-5, with D unresolved. The CDR3 has 13 residues. Germline V lookup: CDR1 MNHEY, CDR2 SMNVEV (reference sequence). V lost 8 bases and J lost 5, with 13 bases in between. The CDR3 protein is CASRPGNYQPQHF. The CDR3 DNA follows: TGTGCCAGCCGTCCGGGAAACTATCAGCCCCAGCATTTT.

In its sample, this clone was seen a few times. The chain links TRBV28 to TRBJ2-1, with D perhaps TRBD2 (6 bases). This CDR3 has 18 residues. Per the germline V gene, CDR1 is MDHEN and CDR2 is SYDVKM. V gave up 2 bases and J gave up 7 bases, with 24 bases separating them. The CDR3 DNA follows: TGTGCCAGCAGTTTACGGAGACTAGAGATAATTGTTAGGAATGAGCAGTTCTTC. This sequence encodes CASSLRRLEIIVRNEQFF.

This clone was observed a few times. This chain uses TRBV6-1 with TRBJ1-5; tentatively, D is TRBD1 (5 bases). V shed 4 bases and J shed 0 bases, with 10 bases lying between them. Germline CDR1 MNHNS, CDR2 SASEGT. CDR3 length: 15 residues. CDR3 region: CASSVLRGSNQPQHF. The CDR3 DNA follows: TGTGCCAGCAGTGTCCTAAGGGGTAGCAATCAGCCCCAGCATTTT.

The rearrangement joins TRBV11-2 to TRBJ2-3; 12 bases match TRBD2. This CDR3 has 16 amino acids. Trimming cost V 5 bases and J 4 bases; bases outside gene matches: 7. The germline V gene has CDR1 SGHAT and CDR2 FQNNGV. The CDR3: CASSVRLAGVSDTQYF. CDR3 DNA: TGTGCCAGCAGCGTTCGACTAGCGGGAGTTTCAGATACGCAGTATTTT. Combining the CDR3 with reference TRBV11-2 and TRBJ2-3 gives the whole variable domain EAGVAQSPRYKIIEKRQSVAFWCNPISGHATLYWYQQILGQGPKLLIQFQNNGVVDDSQLPKDRFSAERLKGVDSTLKIQPAKLEDSAVYLCASSVRLAGVSDTQYFGPGTRLTVL.

This clone was found a few times. The chain joins TRBV19 to TRBJ2-2; a possible D gene is TRBD1 (7 bases). Germline V gives CDR1 LNHDA, CDR2 SQIVND (reference sequence). This CDR3 has 16 amino acids. V was trimmed by 3 bases and J by 3 bases, leaving 14 bases between them. CDR3 nucleotide sequence: TGTGCCAGTAGTATCCCCAGGGGGGTTTACACCGGGGAGCTGTTTTTT. It specifies CASSIPRGVYTGELFF.

CDR3 DNA: TGTGCCAGTGGGCCTTATGTGGGTCTCTCCTACAATGAGCAGTTCTTC. Encoded protein: CASGPYVGLSYNEQFF. The V and J genes are TRBV7-3 and TRBJ2-1; no clear D gene. Trimming removed 9 bases from V and 0 bases from J, with 18 bases in between. The CDR3 loop spans 16 amino acids. Germline V gene sequence: CDR1 SGHTA, CDR2 FQGTGA.

The rearrangement links TRBV28 to TRBJ1-2; D unclear. The CDR3 loop spans 16 amino acids. Trimming removed 1 base at V and 1 base at J, with 13 bases between. Per the germline V gene, CDR1 is MDHEN and CDR2 is SYDVKM. The CDR3 nucleotides are TGTGCCAGCAGTTTATCCCCGGCCCGGGGTAACTATGGCTACACCTTC. Translating it yields CASSLSPARGNYGYTF.

The genes are TRBV28 and TRBJ2-6, with TRBD1 matching over 7 bases. CDR3 length: 12 amino acids. Germline V gene lookup returns CDR1 MDHEN and CDR2 SYDVKM. Unmatched junction bases numbered 9, after V lost 4 bases and J lost 18 bases. The CDR3 DNA is TGTGCCAGCAGTTCCTTACAGGGGCGTCCGACTTTC. It translates to CASSSLQGRPTF. The full variable domain, rest sourced from reference TRBV28 and TRBJ2-6, is DVKVTQSSRYLVKRTGEKVFLECVQDMDHENMFWYRQDPGLGLRLIYFSYDVKMKEKGDIPEGYSVSREKKERFSLILESASTNQTSMYLCASSSLQGRPTFGAGSRLTVL.

The rearrangement uses TRBV9 and TRBJ2-6; possibly TRBD2 for D (6 bases). Germline V gene sequence: CDR1 SGDLS, CDR2 YYNGEE. This CDR3 region has 13 residues. Deletions cut 4 bases from V and 11 bases from J, with 13 bases between. CDR3 residues: CASSLGTRDVLTF. Written as DNA, the CDR3 is TGTGCCAGCAGCCTCGGGACTCGCGACGTCCTGACTTTC. Using reference TRBV9 and TRBJ2-6 for the parts outside the CDR3, the full variable domain is DSGVTQTPKHLITATGQRVTLRCSPRSGDLSVYWYQQSLDQGLQFLIQYYNGEERAKGNILERFSAQQFPDLHSELNLSSLELGDSALYFCASSLGTRDVLTFGAGSRLTVL.

V gene TRBV6-5 combines with J gene TRBJ1-4; tentatively, D is TRBD1 (5 bases). CDR3 length: 14 amino acids. Per germline, CDR1 MNHEY and CDR2 SVGAGI. V lost 0 bases and J 7 bases, leaving 9 bases between the germline ends. CDR3 in amino acids: CASSYSQGGEKLFF. CDR3 nucleotide sequence: TGTGCCAGCAGTTACTCGCAGGGAGGTGAAAAACTGTTTTTT.

This clone was seen more than once but under ten times. J is TRBJ1-5 and V is TRBV6-5; 8 bases line up with TRBD1. Germline values: CDR1 MNHEY, CDR2 SVGAGI. Trimming cost V 9 bases and J 1 base; bases outside gene matches: 5. This CDR3 is 14 amino acids long. CDR3 in DNA: TGTGCCAGTAGCAGGGGGCAGAGCAATCAGCCCCAGCATTTT. Translation: CASSRGQSNQPQHF.

This chain links TRBV9 with TRBJ2-3; the match to TRBD2 covers 14 bases. V lost 4 bases, J lost 6 bases, and 10 bases stayed unmatched. The CDR3 spans 17 residues. The germline CDR1 and CDR2 sequences are SGDLS and YYNGEE. In DNA, the CDR3 is TGTGCCAGCAGCCCGCCCGGGACTAGCGGGAGTGGGGATACGCAGTATTTT. Translating it yields CASSPPGTSGSGDTQYF.

This rearrangement joins TRBV4-1 to TRBJ1-6; D remains unclear. The CDR3 covers 16 residues. Germline loops: CDR1 MGHRA, CDR2 YSYEKL. Trimming left V 1 base short and J 3 bases short, with 10 bases between. The CDR3 DNA follows: TGCGCCAGCAGCCAAGCCCTAGAGGACTATAATTCACCCCTCCACTTT. Translating it yields CASSQALEDYNSPLHF.

The chain uses TRBV5-5 and TRBJ1-1, with D perhaps TRBD1 (5 bases). The CDR3 spans 14 residues. Per germline, CDR1 SGHKS and CDR2 YYEKEE (reference sequence). V was shortened by 0 bases and J by 5 bases, with 11 bases between the two germline ends. Here the CDR3 DNA reads TGTGCCAGCAGCTTGGGTGGGGGGGGAACTGAAGCTTTCTTT. Protein product: CASSLGGGGTEAFF.

The chain uses TRBV30 and TRBJ2-2; tentative D call: TRBD1 (6 bases). The CDR3 sequence is 14 residues long. V was shortened by 3 bases and J by 5 bases, with 13 bases between the two germline ends. Germline loops: CDR1 GTSNPN, CDR2 SVGIG (reference sequence). The CDR3 loop reads CAWSPIGGTGELFF. Here the CDR3 DNA reads TGTGCCTGGAGCCCGATAGGGGGAACCGGGGAGCTGTTTTTT.